This T cell receptor (beta chain) appears in the sequencing data of a study of shared clonotypes between healthy human individuals. Across the study: Per donor, three plates held CD4 naive cells, three held CD4 memory, two held CD8 naive and one held CD8 memory. Study-level points and caveats: Represented diversity (both genetic and exposure-history) was limited by the small number of donors. Specimens sampled were limited to blood, with tissue repertoires likely differing.

Clones were read by immunoSEQ multiplex PCR, and TCRdb kept only the in-frame ones, dropping some. The profile covers more than 1 million clones, with approximately 80% appearing a single time and approximately 0.5% taken by the ten largest. A word on this clone: Its antigen is still unknown.

The germline gives CDR1 MDHEN, CDR2 SYDVKM. The trim removed 4 bases at V and 7 bases at J, leaving 16 bases unmatched. This CDR3 spans 17 amino acids. This clonotype was obtained from a man aged 18-30 years in good health. Some clones in this sample may be carry-over from other donors' samples. J is TRBJ2-1 and V is TRBV28, with 7 nucleotides matching TRBD1. Sequenced: memory CD4+ T cells from PBMCs. Subset indicated: CD45RA-negative fraction. The CDR3 sequence: CASSSPTGDNVRNEQFF. The CDR3 DNA follows: TGTGCCAGCAGTTCACCAACAGGGGATAACGTCCGGAATGAGCAGTTCTTC.